A selection of T cell receptor beta chains follows, all from one sample in a study of post-analysis software for immune sequencing data. Each CDR3 protein gets one entry after TCRdb re-called the PCR reads with MiXCR. The sample includes about 810,000 distinct CDR3 sequences, roughly half seen only once; the top ten take over 4%. Material: blood. Receptors were obtained from a girl aged 10 to 17 with multiple sclerosis. The CDR3 runs from the conserved cysteine through the conserved F or W. D genes are given only for firm matches. The size field is filled for only some rows; it gives once, few, many or a size class.

v_call: TRBV12-3/TRBV12-4
clone_size: -
d_call: TRBD1
j_call: TRBJ2-5
cdr3_nt: TGTGCCAGCAGTTTCTGGACAGGAGCCCAAGAGACCCAGTACTTC
cdr3_aa: CASSFWTGAQETQYF

v_call: TRBV5-1
clone_size: few
d_call: TRBD2
j_call: TRBJ2-1
cdr3_nt: TGCGCCAGCAGCAACCCGGGACTAGCGGGAGTAAACAATGAGCAGTTCTTC
cdr3_aa: CASSNPGLAGVNNEQFF

v_call: TRBV7-9
clone_size: -
d_call: -
j_call: TRBJ2-5
cdr3_nt: TGTGCCAGCTTGGAGGCAGAGACCCAGTACTTC
cdr3_aa: CASLEAETQYF

v_call: TRBV7-9
clone_size: -
d_call: -
j_call: TRBJ1-2
cdr3_nt: TGTGCCAGCTATTCGCCAGGCCGTCCGGCCGGAGTATCTGGCTACACCTTC
cdr3_aa: CASYSPGRPAGVSGYTF

v_call: TRBV20-1
clone_size: -
d_call: -
j_call: TRBJ2-7
cdr3_nt: TGCAGTGCTATTTCGGGAGCCAACTGGGAGCAGTACTTC
cdr3_aa: CSAISGANWEQYF

v_call: TRBV5-6
clone_size: -
d_call: -
j_call: TRBJ2-7
cdr3_nt: TGTGCCAGCAGCCCCCCTCCCGAGGGTAGCGAGCAGTACTTC
cdr3_aa: CASSPPPEGSEQYF

v_call: TRBV5-1
clone_size: -
d_call: -
j_call: TRBJ1-2
cdr3_nt: TGCGCCAGCAGCTTTGAAGTCTTCGGGGACTATGGCTACACCTTC
cdr3_aa: CASSFEVFGDYGYTF

v_call: TRBV7-9
clone_size: few
d_call: -
j_call: TRBJ2-1
cdr3_nt: TGTGCCAGCAGCTTATCCCGAGCCAATGAGCAGTTCTTC
cdr3_aa: CASSLSRANEQFF

v_call: TRBV29-1
clone_size: -
d_call: -
j_call: TRBJ1-2
cdr3_nt: TGCAGCGTAGGGCAATGGGATGGCTACACCTTC
cdr3_aa: CSVGQWDGYTF

v_call: TRBV20-1
clone_size: few
d_call: TRBD2
j_call: TRBJ2-5
cdr3_nt: TGCAGTGTCTCGGGACTAGCGGGAATCCGCCAAGAGACCCAGTACTTC
cdr3_aa: CSVSGLAGIRQETQYF

v_call: TRBV27
clone_size: once
d_call: -
j_call: TRBJ2-7
cdr3_nt: TGTGCCAGCAGTTTAACGGACAGACTCGGCGAGCAGTACTTC
cdr3_aa: CASSLTDRLGEQYF

v_call: TRBV3-1
clone_size: -
d_call: TRBD1
j_call: TRBJ1-2
cdr3_nt: TGTGCCAGCAGCCACACAGGGGAAACCCTTGGCTACACCTTC
cdr3_aa: CASSHTGETLGYTF

v_call: TRBV4-1
clone_size: -
d_call: TRBD2
j_call: TRBJ2-5
cdr3_nt: TGCGCCAGCAGCCAAGACGGGAGGGCCGAGACCCAGTACTTC
cdr3_aa: CASSQDGRAETQYF

v_call: TRBV7-9
clone_size: -
d_call: -
j_call: TRBJ1-2
cdr3_nt: TGTGCCAGCAGCTTATTGCAGGGGTTTAATGGCTACACCTTC
cdr3_aa: CASSLLQGFNGYTF

v_call: TRBV7-9
clone_size: -
d_call: TRBD1
j_call: TRBJ2-2
cdr3_nt: TGTGCCAGCAGCGATCAGGGGGCTGAGAAGCTGTTTTTT
cdr3_aa: CASSDQGAEKLFF

v_call: TRBV10-3
clone_size: once
d_call: TRBD1
j_call: TRBJ2-3
cdr3_nt: TGTGCCATCAAGGAAGGAGGACAGGGGAGGATGGATACGCAGTATTTT
cdr3_aa: CAIKEGGQGRMDTQYF

v_call: TRBV20-1
clone_size: -
d_call: TRBD2
j_call: TRBJ2-1
cdr3_nt: TGCAGAGAACCCAGTCCCCGATGGGGGAGGGCCGCTTACGAGCAGTTCTTC
cdr3_aa: CREPSPRWGRAAYEQFF

v_call: TRBV12-3/TRBV12-4
clone_size: -
d_call: -
j_call: TRBJ2-1
cdr3_nt: TGTGCCAGCAGTTTTAGCGCCGGCAATGAGCAGTTCTTC
cdr3_aa: CASSFSAGNEQFF